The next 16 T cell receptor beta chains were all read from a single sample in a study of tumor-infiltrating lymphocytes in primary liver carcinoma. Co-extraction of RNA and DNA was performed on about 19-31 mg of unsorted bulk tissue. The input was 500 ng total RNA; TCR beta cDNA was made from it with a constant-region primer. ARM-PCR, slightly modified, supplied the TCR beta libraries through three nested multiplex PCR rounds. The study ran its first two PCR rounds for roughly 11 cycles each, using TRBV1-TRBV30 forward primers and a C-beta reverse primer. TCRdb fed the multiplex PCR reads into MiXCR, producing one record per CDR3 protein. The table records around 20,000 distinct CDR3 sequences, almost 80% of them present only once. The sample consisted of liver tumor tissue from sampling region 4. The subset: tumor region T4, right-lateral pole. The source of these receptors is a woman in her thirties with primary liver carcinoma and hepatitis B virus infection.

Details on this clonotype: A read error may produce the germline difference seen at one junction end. The CDR3 sequence is CTSSLRQVRGTDTQYF. The CDR3 DNA is TGTACCAGCAGCTTGCGGCAGGTCAGGGGCACAGATACGCAGTATTTT. The chain uses TRBV5-4 and TRBJ2-3, with a tentative D call TRBD1 (5 bases). This CDR3 has 16 amino acids. Germline V lookup: CDR1 SGHNT, CDR2 YYREEE (reference sequence).

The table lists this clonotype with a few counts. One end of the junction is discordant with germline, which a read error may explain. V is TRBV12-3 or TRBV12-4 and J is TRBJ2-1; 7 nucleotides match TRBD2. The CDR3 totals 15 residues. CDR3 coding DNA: TGTGCGAGCAGCTTGTCCGGGACTAACGGACTTGAGCAGTTCTTC. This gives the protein CASSLSGTNGLEQFF.

The chain's CDR3 is CADASGSQNEQFF. As DNA, the CDR3 is TGTGCCGACGCTAGCGGGAGTCAGAATGAGCAGTTCTTC. J is TRBJ2-1 and V is TRBV11-3; 10 positions match TRBD2. The CDR3 runs 13 residues. Trimming cost V 11 bases and J 7 bases; bases outside gene matches: 8. Germline values: CDR1 SGHNT, CDR2 YENEEA. The full variable domain, with the rest looked up from reference TRBV11-3 and TRBJ2-1, is EAGVVQSPRYKIIEKKQPVAFWCNPISGHNTLYWYLQNLGQGPELLIRYENEEAVDDSQLPKDRFSAERLKGVDSTLKIQPAELGDSAVYLCADASGSQNEQFFGPGTRLTVL.

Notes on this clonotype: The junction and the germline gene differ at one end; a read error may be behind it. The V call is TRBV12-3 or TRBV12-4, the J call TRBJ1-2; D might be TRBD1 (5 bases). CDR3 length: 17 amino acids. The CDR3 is CASSSTGTQDVNYVYTF. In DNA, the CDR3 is TGTGCCAGCAGTTCGACCGGGACGCAGGACGTGAACTATGTCTACACCTTC.

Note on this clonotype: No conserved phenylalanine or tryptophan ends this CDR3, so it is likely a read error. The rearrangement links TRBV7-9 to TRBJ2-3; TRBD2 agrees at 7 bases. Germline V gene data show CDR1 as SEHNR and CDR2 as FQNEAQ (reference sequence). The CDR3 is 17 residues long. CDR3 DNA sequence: TGTGCCAGCAGCTTAGGACGTTCTAGCGGTAGCACGGATACGCAGTATTTG. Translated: CASSLGRSSGSTDTQYL.

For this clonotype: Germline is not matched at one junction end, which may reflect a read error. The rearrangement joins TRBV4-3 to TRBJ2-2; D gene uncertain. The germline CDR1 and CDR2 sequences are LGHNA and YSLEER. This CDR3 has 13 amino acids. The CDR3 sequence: CASSSMGTVELLF. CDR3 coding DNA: TGCGCCAGCAGCTCGATGGGAACCGTGGAGCTGCTTTTT.

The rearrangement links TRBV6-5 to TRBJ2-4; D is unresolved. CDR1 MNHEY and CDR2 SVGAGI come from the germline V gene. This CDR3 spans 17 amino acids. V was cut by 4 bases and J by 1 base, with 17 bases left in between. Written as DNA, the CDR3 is TGTGCCAGCAGTTCCGGTCCCGGCTTATTTGCCAAAAACATTCAGTACTTC. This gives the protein CASSSGPGLFAKNIQYF.

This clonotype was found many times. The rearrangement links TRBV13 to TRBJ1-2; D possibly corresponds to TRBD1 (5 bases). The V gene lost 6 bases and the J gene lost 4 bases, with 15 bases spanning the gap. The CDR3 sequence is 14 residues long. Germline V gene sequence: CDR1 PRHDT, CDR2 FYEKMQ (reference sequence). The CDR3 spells CASSTFGTAYGYTF. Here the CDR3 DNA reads TGTGCCAGCAGTACATTTGGGACTGCCTATGGCTACACCTTC.

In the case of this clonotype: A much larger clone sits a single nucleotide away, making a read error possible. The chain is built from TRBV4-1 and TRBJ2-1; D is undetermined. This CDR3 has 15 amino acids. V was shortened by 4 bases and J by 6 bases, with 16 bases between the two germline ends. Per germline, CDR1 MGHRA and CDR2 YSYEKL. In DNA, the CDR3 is TGCGCCAGCAGCCCACCTCTCGGGCCCTTCAATGAGCAGTTCTTC. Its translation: CASSPPLGPFNEQFF.

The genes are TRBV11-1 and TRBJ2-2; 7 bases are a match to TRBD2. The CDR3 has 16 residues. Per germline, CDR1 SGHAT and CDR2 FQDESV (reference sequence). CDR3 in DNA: TGTGCAAACAGCAGGGTTATGGCGGGAGTGTCCTGGGAGCTGTTTTTT. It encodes CANSRVMAGVSWELFF.

CDR3 sequence (DNA): TGTGCCAGCAGTTACGGGAGGGTCTCCTACGTCAAGTACTTC. Translating it yields CASSYGRVSYVKYF. The chain couples TRBV6-2 or TRBV6-3 to TRBJ2-7; 7 positions agree with TRBD2. The CDR3 runs 14 residues. In germline, CDR1 is MNHEY, CDR2 SVGEGT. Trimming took 2 bases from V and 11 from J; bases not matched to a gene: 12.

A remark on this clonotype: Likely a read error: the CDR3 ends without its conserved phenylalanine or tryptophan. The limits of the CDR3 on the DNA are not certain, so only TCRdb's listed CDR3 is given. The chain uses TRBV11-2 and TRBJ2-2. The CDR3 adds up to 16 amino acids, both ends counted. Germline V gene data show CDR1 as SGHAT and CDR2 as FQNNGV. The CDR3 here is CASSPDPQLNTGELSY.

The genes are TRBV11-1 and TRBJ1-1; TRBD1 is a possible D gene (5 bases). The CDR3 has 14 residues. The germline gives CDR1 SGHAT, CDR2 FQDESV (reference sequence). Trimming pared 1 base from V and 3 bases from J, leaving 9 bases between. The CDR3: CASSLERGYTEAFF. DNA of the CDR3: TGTGCCAGCAGCTTAGAGCGGGGCTACACTGAAGCTTTCTTT.

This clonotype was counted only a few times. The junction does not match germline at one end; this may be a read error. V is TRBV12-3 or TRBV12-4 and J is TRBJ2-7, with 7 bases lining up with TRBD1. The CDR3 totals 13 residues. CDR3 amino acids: CASRLGQSYVQYF. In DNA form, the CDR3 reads TGTGCCAGCAGACTGGGACAGTCCTACGTGCAGTACTTC.

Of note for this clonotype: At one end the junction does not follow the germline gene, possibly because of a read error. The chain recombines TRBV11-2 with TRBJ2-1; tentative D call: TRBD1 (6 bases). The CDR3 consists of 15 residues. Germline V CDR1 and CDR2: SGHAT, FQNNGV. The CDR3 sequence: CVSSLGGGSNNEQFF. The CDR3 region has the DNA TGTGTCAGCAGCTTAGGTGGGGGCTCCAACAATGAACAGTTCTTC.

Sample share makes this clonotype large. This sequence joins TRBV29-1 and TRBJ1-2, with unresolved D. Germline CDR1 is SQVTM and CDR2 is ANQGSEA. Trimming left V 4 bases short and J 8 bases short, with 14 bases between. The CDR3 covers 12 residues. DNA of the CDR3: TGCAGCGTTGTCCATTGGGGTGGCGGCTACACCTTC. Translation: CSVVHWGGGYTF.